This TCR beta chain was sequenced in a study of CDR3 diversity in severe acne (dated by TCRdb to between 2018 and 2021). Library preparation employed PCR. The sequencing machine was an Illumina HiSeq 2000. Starting from the raw public reads, TCRdb applied fastp trimming at Q25, assembled clones with MiXCR and retained in-frame beta chains. For every CDR3 protein sequence, its rows merge into one entry that carries the most common genes and DNA. The sample table lists roughly 100,000 distinct CDR3 sequences, about half of them with a count of one. The ten largest make up roughly 12% of the sample. Points on this clonotype: No antigen is known for it. A read error may produce the germline difference seen at one junction end.

Sequencing input: blood. The source is a male donor with acne.

The CDR3 sequence is CASSFGGRSEKLFF. The DNA sequence is TGTGCCAGCAGCTTCGGCGGGAGGTCTGAAAAACTGTTTTTT. Recombination linked TRBV5-1 to TRBJ1-4, with an unclear D gene assignment. CDR1 SGHRS and CDR2 YFSETQ were looked up in the germline V gene. Including cysteine and phenylalanine, the CDR3 has 14 amino acids. The DNA shown is the 42-base CDR3, in frame from base 1. This CDR3, with the reference TRBV5-1 and TRBJ1-4 proteins standing in past its ends, gives the full variable domain KAGVTQTPRYLIKTRGQQVTLSCSPISGHRSVSWYQQTPGQGLQFLFEYFSETQRNKGNFPGRFSGRQFSNSRSEMNVSTLELGDSALYLCASSFGGRSEKLFFGSGTQLSVL.